These 31 T cell receptor beta chains originate from one sample sequenced in a study of shared clonotypes between healthy human individuals. Method: immunoSEQ multiplex PCR; TCRdb's copy keeps in-frame clones and lacks some. The top ten hold 24% of the sample, which has approximately 110,000 clones, 67% seen once. Sequencing was carried out using memory CD8+ T cells sorted from blood. Subset specified: CD45RO+ cells pooled with CCR7-negative TemRA cells. All receptors derive from a woman younger than 45 in good health.

The J gene is TRBJ1-1, the V gene TRBV7-9; 10 bases align to TRBD1. The germline CDR1 and CDR2 sequences are SEHNR and FQNEAQ (reference sequence). The CDR3 sequence is 17 residues long. V lost 5 bases, J lost 1 base, and 10 bases stayed unmatched. The CDR3 region has the DNA TGTGCCAGCAGCCTCCCCCGGGACAGGGGAAGGAACACTGAAGCTTTCTTT. Its protein product is CASSLPRDRGRNTEAFF.

The genes are TRBV7-8 and TRBJ2-7; 15 nucleotides line up with TRBD2. The V segment lost 0 bases and the J segment 2 bases; nucleotides outside the gene matches: 5. CDR1 and CDR2 (germline): SGHVS, FQNEAQ. This CDR3 spans 18 amino acids. CDR3 in amino acids: CASSLALGTSGRTYEQYF. The DNA of the CDR3 is TGTGCCAGCAGCTTAGCGCTGGGGACTAGCGGGAGGACCTACGAGCAGTACTTC.

The table lists this clone with a few counts. The chain joins TRBV2 to TRBJ2-7, with 15 bases fitting TRBD2. J gave up 2 bases and V 7 bases, and 24 bases lay outside the gene matches. Germline V lookup: CDR1 SNHLY, CDR2 FYNNEI. The CDR3 has 22 residues. The CDR3 DNA is TGTGCCAGCAAGGGGACTTCCGCCGGGACTAGCGGGAGGCTAAGGGGGACCTACGAGCAGTACTTC. Translation gives CASKGTSAGTSGRLRGTYEQYF.

This clone has only a few counts. Other DNA sequences within the sample encode an identical CDR3. The chain has TRBV6-5 and TRBJ2-7, with TRBD1 matching 8 bases. Looked up from germline, CDR1 is MNHEY and CDR2 is SVGAGI. Trimming removed 2 bases from V and 3 bases from J; junction bases left unmatched: 3. This CDR3 contains 14 residues. Here the CDR3 reads CASSYGTGIYEQYF. For the CDR3, the DNA is TGTGCCAGCAGTTACGGGACAGGCATCTACGAGCAGTACTTC.

The chain joins TRBV4-1 to TRBJ2-7; 7 bases match TRBD2. The junction had 9 bases not matched to a gene; V was cut back by 1 base and J by 6 bases. From germline, CDR1 is MGHRA and CDR2 YSYEKL. The CDR3 is made up of 15 amino acids. CDR3 sequence (DNA): TGCGCCAGCAGCCAAGCCCTGACTAGCCGAGGCGAGCAGTACTTC. Translated, it gives CASSQALTSRGEQYF.

This clone was counted a single time. The V and J genes are TRBV7-9 and TRBJ2-7; no reliable D call. The V end was cut by 5 bases, the J end by 3 bases, with 20 bases between. The CDR3 loop spans 16 amino acids. The germline V gene has CDR1 SEHNR and CDR2 FQNEAQ (reference sequence). CDR3 nucleotides: TGTGCCAGCAGCCAGGTATTTGCCCCCCTTAACTACGAGCAGTACTTC. Its translation is CASSQVFAPLNYEQYF.

The V gene is TRBV28, the J gene TRBJ2-7, with 16 bases fitting TRBD2. The CDR3 length is 14 residues. The germline V gene encodes CDR1 MDHEN and CDR2 SYDVKM. V was clipped by 5 bases and J by 11 bases; unmatched bases: 6. Here the CDR3 DNA reads TGTGCCAGCAGTGGGACTAGCGGGAGGGCCAGGGAGTACTTC. It is translated as CASSGTSGRAREYF. The whole variable domain, remainder taken from reference TRBV28 and TRBJ2-7, is DVKVTQSSRYLVKRTGEKVFLECVQDMDHENMFWYRQDPGLGLRLIYFSYDVKMKEKGDIPEGYSVSREKKERFSLILESASTNQTSMYLCASSGTSGRAREYFGPGTRLTVT.

The CDR3 sequence: CASSSAQKDGRGLAENNEQFF. CDR3 DNA: TGTGCCAGCAGCAGCGCGCAGAAGGATGGGAGGGGACTAGCGGAAAACAATGAGCAGTTCTTC. The J gene is TRBJ2-1, the V gene TRBV9, with 11 bases matching TRBD2. Germline V gives CDR1 SGDLS, CDR2 YYNGEE. The CDR3 is 21 amino acids. The ends lost 4 bases at V and 5 bases at J; junction bases unmatched: 23.

The chain recombines TRBV7-9 with TRBJ2-5; 10 bases align to TRBD2. V shed 4 bases, J shed 1 base, and the junction held 0 bases outside the gene matches. CDR1 is SEHNR and CDR2 is FQNEAQ in the germline V gene (reference sequence). This CDR3 region has 14 residues. In DNA, the CDR3 is TGTGCCAGCAGCTGGACTAGCGGCCAAGAGACCCAGTACTTC. Protein: CASSWTSGQETQYF.

This clone was seen many times. The V and J genes are TRBV18 and TRBJ1-4; TRBD1 aligns across 7 bases. V gave up 6 bases and J gave up 4 bases; unmatched junction bases: 11. This CDR3 spans 16 amino acids. The germline CDR1 and CDR2 sequences are KGHSH and LQKENI. The CDR3 loop reads CASSREEGGVNEKLFF. DNA for the CDR3: TGTGCCAGCTCCCGGGAGGAAGGGGGCGTTAATGAAAAACTGTTTTTT.

The CDR3 protein is CASSPAGGAQPQHF. DNA for the CDR3: TGTGCCAGCTCACCAGCAGGTGGGGCTCAGCCCCAGCATTTT. J is TRBJ1-5 and V is TRBV18; tentatively, D is TRBD1 (5 bases). The CDR3 sequence is 14 residues long. The germline gives CDR1 KGHSH, CDR2 LQKENI. Trimming shortened V by 2 bases and J by 6 bases, and 11 bases separated the two germline ends.

This rearrangement joins TRBV11-3 to TRBJ2-7; D is perhaps TRBD1 (6 bases). Germline V CDR1 and CDR2: SGHNT, YENEEA. The ends were cut back, 0 bases at V and 3 bases at J, with 21 bases in the middle. The CDR3 extends over 18 amino acids. CDR3 bases: TGTGCCAGCAGCTTAGATGTCCCCCCCCGGGACATACTCTACGAGCAGTACTTC. Translated, it gives CASSLDVPPRDILYEQYF.

V usage is TRBV19 and J usage is TRBJ2-5; TRBD2 matches 9 bases. CDR1 is LNHDA, CDR2 SQIVND, per germline (reference sequence). With V trimmed by 3 bases and J by 7 bases, 9 bases remained unmatched. This CDR3 region has 15 residues. The CDR3 DNA reads TGTGCCAGTAGTATTACTAGCGGGTTGGGTCGGACCCAGTACTTC. It translates to CASSITSGLGRTQYF.

This chain uses TRBV7-9 with TRBJ2-7; D might be TRBD2 (7 bases). The CDR3 has 18 residues. Germline CDR1 is SEHNR and CDR2 is FQNEAQ (reference sequence). Deletions cut 3 bases from V and 2 bases from J, with 23 bases between. The DNA for the CDR3 is TGTGCCAGCAGCTTCAGGGGAGGGACTTATAGAAGGGCCTACGAGCAGTACTTC. Amino acids: CASSFRGGTYRRAYEQYF. Drawing the rest from reference TRBV7-9 and TRBJ2-7, the complete variable domain is DTGVSQNPRHKITKRGQNVTFRCDPISEHNRLYWYRQTLGQGPEFLTYFQNEAQLEKSRLLSDRFSAERPKGSFSTLEIQRTEQGDSAMYLCASSFRGGTYRRAYEQYFGPGTRLTVT.

This clone occurred a few times. Written as DNA, the CDR3 is TGTGCCAGCAGCCAGGAGGCTAGCGGGAGCACCTACGAGCAGTACTTC. This translates into CASSQEASGSTYEQYF. The chain recombines TRBV4-2 with TRBJ2-7, with TRBD2 identical over 10 bases. J lost 2 bases, V lost 3 bases, and 7 bases had no gene match. The CDR3 sequence is 16 residues long. CDR1 LGHNA and CDR2 YNFKEQ come from the germline V gene.

This clone showed up just once. V is TRBV6-5 and J is TRBJ1-1; 7 bases fit TRBD1. This CDR3 is 13 amino acids long. Per germline, CDR1 MNHEY and CDR2 SVGAGI. V shed 6 bases and J 3 bases; nucleotides not matched to a gene: 4. The CDR3 coding sequence is TGTGCCAGCAGCTCACAGGGGCACACTGAAGCTTTCTTT. It codes for CASSSQGHTEAFF.

This clone was observed at least ten times. This chain connects TRBV9 to TRBJ2-1; maybe TRBD2 (5 bases). The germline V and J ends were trimmed by 4 bases and 6 bases, with 17 bases remaining between them. Germline V gene data show CDR1 as SGDLS and CDR2 as YYNGEE. The CDR3 consists of 15 residues. The CDR3 bases are TGTGCCAGCAGCATTCGGACTGGCTCGCGCAATGAGCAGTTCTTC. It codes for CASSIRTGSRNEQFF.

The chain recombines TRBV27 with TRBJ1-2; 9 bases line up with TRBD1. The junction had 7 bases not matched to a gene; V was cut back by 5 bases and J by 3 bases. The CDR3 spans 15 residues. Per germline, CDR1 MNHEY and CDR2 SMNVEV (reference sequence). CDR3 nucleotide sequence: TGTGCCAGCAGTCCCGGACAGGGGCCAGACTATGGCTACACCTTC. This encodes CASSPGQGPDYGYTF.

This clone was observed a few times. The chain recombines TRBV9 with TRBJ1-1, with D possibly being TRBD1 (5 bases). Germline assignment: CDR1 SGDLS and CDR2 YYNGEE. Trimming removed 1 base at V and 0 bases at J, with 7 bases between. The CDR3 is made up of 14 amino acids. CDR3 region: CASSVSGLNTEAFF. The CDR3 DNA follows: TGTGCCAGCAGCGTATCAGGGCTGAACACTGAAGCTTTCTTT.

This CDR3 reads CASSLRLEGSPDTQYF. The DNA for the CDR3 is TGTGCCAGCAGCTTGAGGTTGGAGGGGTCCCCAGATACGCAGTATTTT. This sequence joins TRBV13 and TRBJ2-3; D possibly corresponds to TRBD2 (6 bases). V was cut by 3 bases and J by 4 bases, with 17 bases left in between. Germline lookup yields CDR1 PRHDT and CDR2 FYEKMQ (reference sequence). This CDR3 region has 16 residues.

As DNA, the CDR3 is TGTGCCAGCAGCTCTTCCAGCGGAAAGCACAATGAGCAGTTCTTC. Translated, it gives CASSSSSGKHNEQFF. V gene TRBV11-2 combines with J gene TRBJ2-1; D is perhaps TRBD2 (5 bases). The germline V and J ends were trimmed by 4 bases and 5 bases, with 15 bases remaining between them. The germline V gene has CDR1 SGHAT and CDR2 FQNNGV. The CDR3 extends over 15 amino acids.

This clone was detected ten times or more. This chain uses TRBV2 with TRBJ2-2; no reliable D call. CDR1 SNHLY and CDR2 FYNNEI come from the germline V gene. CDR3 length equals 15 residues. The ends were cut back, 3 bases at V and 6 bases at J, with 14 bases in the middle. CDR3 in amino acids: CASSDGSVSPGELFF. The CDR3 DNA follows: TGTGCCAGCAGTGATGGTTCGGTATCCCCCGGGGAGCTGTTTTTT.

This chain joins TRBV10-3 and TRBJ2-1; a possible D gene is TRBD1 (5 bases). V was clipped by 5 bases and J by 3 bases, with 11 bases between them. In germline, CDR1 is ENHRY, CDR2 SYGVKD. The CDR3 runs to 14 residues. The CDR3 here is CAISFSDIYNEQFF. The CDR3 DNA reads as TGTGCCATCAGTTTCTCGGACATCTACAATGAGCAGTTCTTC.

V usage is TRBV6-4 and J usage is TRBJ2-2, with D hard to call. The CDR3 spans 14 residues. V was trimmed by 3 bases and J by 3 bases, leaving 8 bases between them. The germline CDR1 and CDR2 sequences are MRHNA and SNTAGT. CDR3 sequence (DNA): TGTGCCAGCAGTGATCGGGCCGACACCGGGGAGCTGTTTTTT. It translates to CASSDRADTGELFF.

The genes are TRBV5-4 and TRBJ2-5; D unclear. The better agreement between TRBJ2-7 and the DNA end casts doubt on the J call. Germline V lookup: CDR1 SGHNT, CDR2 YYREEE (reference sequence). CDR3 length: 13 amino acids. The CDR3 sequence: CASSSASNYEQYF. DNA of the CDR3: TGTGCCAGCAGCTCAGCCTCGAACTACGAGCAGTACTTC.

The rearrangement joins TRBV28 to TRBJ2-2; D not resolved. The CDR3 covers 11 residues. CDR1 and CDR2 (germline): MDHEN, SYDVKM. V was cut by 10 bases and J by 7 bases, with 10 bases left in between. CDR3 protein: CATLKSGELFF. CDR3 nucleotides: TGTGCCACCCTGAAAAGCGGGGAGCTGTTTTTT.

The rearrangement links TRBV27 to TRBJ2-2; D is undetermined. The germline V gene has CDR1 MNHEY and CDR2 SMNVEV (reference sequence). V was clipped by 7 bases and J by 5 bases, with 17 bases between them. The CDR3 is 15 amino acids. CDR3 sequence reads: CASTDVSLGTGELFF. CDR3 sequence (DNA): TGTGCCAGCACCGACGTATCCCTAGGGACCGGGGAGCTGTTTTTT.

This clone was seen a single time. This chain links TRBV13 with TRBJ2-7, with 7 bases fitting TRBD1. With V trimmed by 5 bases and J by 2 bases, 3 bases remained unmatched. CDR1 PRHDT and CDR2 FYEKMQ come from the germline V gene (reference sequence). This CDR3 is built from 13 residues. CDR3 sequence (DNA): TGTGCCAGCAGCCCCGGGACAGCCTACGAGCAGTACTTC. It yields the protein CASSPGTAYEQYF.

This clone was seen a handful of times. The gene calls are TRBV29-1 and TRBJ2-2; 8 bases map to TRBD1. With 7 bases clipped from V and 3 bases from J, the junction kept 4 bases outside the gene matches. CDR1 and CDR2 (germline): SQVTM, ANQGSEA. The CDR3 is made up of 13 amino acids. CDR3 DNA sequence: TGCAGCGGTCAGGGGGCCGACACCGGGGAGCTGTTTTTT. Translating gives CSGQGADTGELFF.

The DNA of the CDR3 is TGTGCCAGCAGTCCTAGCGGGAGGGACATTCAGTACTTC. This codes for CASSPSGRDIQYF. The chain joins TRBV6-5 to TRBJ2-4; 12 bases match TRBD2. The CDR3 sequence is 13 residues long. In germline, CDR1 is MNHEY, CDR2 SVGAGI. With 5 bases clipped from V and 8 bases from J, the junction kept 1 base outside the gene matches.

This clone was detected only once. The genes are TRBV5-6 and TRBJ2-1; D remains ambiguous. This CDR3 contains 15 residues. V lost 5 bases to trimming and J lost 9 bases, with 21 bases between them. CDR1 and CDR2 (germline): SGHDT, YYEEEE. This chain's CDR3 is CASSPGGFGRLEQFF. In DNA form, the CDR3 reads TGTGCCAGCAGTCCGGGCGGATTCGGGCGGCTTGAGCAGTTCTTC. Full variable domain (outside the CDR3, taken from reference TRBV5-6 and TRBJ2-1): DAGVTQSPTHLIKTRGQQVTLRCSPKSGHDTVSWYQQALGQGPQFIFQYYEEEERQRGNFPDRFSGHQFPNYSSELNVNALLLGDSALYLCASSPGGFGRLEQFFGPGTRLTVL.